What follows are 19 T cell receptor beta chains derived from one specimen sequenced in a study of blood T cell repertoires in COVID-19. Only in-frame clones appear in the TCRdb table, and some are missing; sequencing was by immunoSEQ multiplex PCR. The sample gives about 71,000 clones, about 87% of which show up once; 2.3% is in the top ten. The specimen sequenced was peripheral blood. The source of these receptors is a human donor in a cohort sampled during active COVID-19.

The chain combines TRBV6-6 with TRBJ2-3; 9 bases align to TRBD1. After removal of 6 bases from V and 5 bases from J, the junction contained 9 bases not matched to a gene. Germline CDR1 reads MNHNY; CDR2 reads SVGAGI (reference sequence). This CDR3 has 15 residues. The CDR3 here is CASSSYRGQEDTQYF. The DNA for the CDR3 is TGTGCCAGCAGCTCCTACAGGGGGCAGGAAGATACGCAGTATTTT.

The chain couples TRBV19 to TRBJ1-6, with 8 bases identical to TRBD1. The CDR3 has 15 amino acids. Trimming took 5 bases from V and 5 from J; bases not matched to a gene: 5. Germline assignment: CDR1 LNHDA and CDR2 SQIVND (reference sequence). This CDR3 is CASSVQGDHNSPLHF. The CDR3 DNA sequence: TGTGCCAGTAGTGTACAGGGGGACCATAATTCACCCCTCCACTTT.

The J gene is TRBJ1-2, the V gene TRBV6-1; tentatively, D is TRBD1 (6 bases). Looked up from germline, CDR1 is MNHNS and CDR2 is SASEGT. V was clipped by 3 bases and J by 2 bases, with 16 bases between them. This CDR3 region has 16 residues. The CDR3 DNA is TGTGCCAGCAGTGAGGGACATTCAGCCGCGAACTATGGCTACACCTTC. Translation gives CASSEGHSAANYGYTF.

The V call is TRBV27, the J call TRBJ2-1; D is possibly TRBD2 (6 bases). This CDR3 is 15 amino acids long. V was pared by 5 bases and J by 0 bases, with 11 bases between. Germline CDR1 is MNHEY and CDR2 is SMNVEV (reference sequence). The CDR3 bases are TGTGCCAGCAGTCCCTCGACTAGCTCCTACAATGAGCAGTTCTTC. Its translation is CASSPSTSSYNEQFF.

The genes are TRBV28 and TRBJ1-4; D possibly corresponds to TRBD1 (6 bases). V was trimmed by 3 bases and J by 7 bases, leaving 12 bases between them. Germline values: CDR1 MDHEN, CDR2 SYDVKM. This CDR3 contains 14 residues. The CDR3 bases are TGTGCCAGCAGTTTCCCAGGGGTCGGTGAAAAACTGTTTTTT. Protein sequence: CASSFPGVGEKLFF.

The rearrangement uses TRBV7-9 and TRBJ2-1, with a possible D match to TRBD1 (6 bases). This CDR3 has 12 residues. Germline assignment: CDR1 SEHNR and CDR2 FQNEAQ (reference sequence). V lost 2 bases, J lost 7 bases, and 6 bases lay in between. The CDR3 sequence is CASSLQGNEQFF. The CDR3 coding sequence is TGTGCCAGCAGCTTACAGGGGAATGAGCAGTTCTTC.

The rearrangement links TRBV7-2 to TRBJ2-1; TRBD2 matches 15 bases. The CDR3 runs to 16 residues. Germline CDR1 SGHTA, CDR2 FQGNSA. Trimming removed 0 bases from V and 8 bases from J; junction bases left unmatched: 2. This chain's CDR3 is CASSLAGLAGGYEQFF. DNA for the CDR3: TGTGCCAGCAGCTTAGCGGGACTAGCGGGAGGATATGAGCAGTTCTTC.

V is TRBV28 and J is TRBJ2-1; no definite D call. This CDR3 has 12 residues. V was cut by 1 base and J by 4 bases, with 2 bases left in between. Germline V CDR1 and CDR2: MDHEN, SYDVKM. CDR3 sequence: CASSLSYNEQFF. CDR3 nucleotide sequence: TGTGCCAGCAGTTTATCGTACAATGAGCAGTTCTTC.

The chain joins TRBV18 to TRBJ1-2; TRBD1 matches at 12 bases. Per germline, CDR1 KGHSH and CDR2 LQKENI. The CDR3 contains 17 residues. V shed 3 bases, J shed 0 bases, and the junction held 5 bases outside the gene matches. In DNA, the CDR3 is TGTGCCAGCTCACCCGGGACAGGGGGCATTTCTAACTATGGCTACACCTTC. Protein sequence: CASSPGTGGISNYGYTF. Looking up the rest from reference TRBV18 and TRBJ1-2 gives the full variable domain: NAGVMQNPRHLVRRRGQEARLRCSPMKGHSHVYWYRQLPEEGLKFMVYLQKENIIDESGMPKERFSAEFPKEGPSILRIQQVVRGDSAAYFCASSPGTGGISNYGYTFGSGTRLTVV.

The gene calls are TRBV30 and TRBJ1-6; 10 bases map to TRBD1. This CDR3 has 14 residues. Germline V gene lookup returns CDR1 GTSNPN and CDR2 SVGIG (reference sequence). Germline trimming cut 2 bases from V and 7 bases from J; bases unmatched to any gene: 2. The CDR3 loop is CAWSSGQGNSPLHF. The CDR3, as DNA: TGTGCCTGGAGTTCGGGACAGGGGAATTCACCCCTCCACTTT.

Comments on this clone: A read error may account for a junction end that differs from germline. The CDR3 bases are TGTGCCTCGAGTCAGGCCTCAAAAGGGGACACTGAAGCTTTCTTT. Translation: CASSQASKGDTEAFF. This chain links TRBV30 with TRBJ1-1; TRBD1 might be the D (5 bases). This CDR3 region has 15 residues. Per germline, CDR1 GTSNPN and CDR2 SVGIG (reference sequence).

V is TRBV5-1 and J is TRBJ2-2, with a possible D match to TRBD1 (6 bases). Per the germline V gene, CDR1 is SGHRS and CDR2 is YFSETQ. V was shortened by 5 bases and J by 1 base, with 12 bases between the two germline ends. This CDR3 is built from 15 residues. Written as DNA, the CDR3 is TGCGCCAGCAGTTACACAGGGCAGAACACCGGGGAGCTGTTTTTT. Residues: CASSYTGQNTGELFF.

This clone was counted a single time. V is TRBV4-1 and J is TRBJ1-5; 12 nucleotides align to TRBD1. CDR1 is MGHRA and CDR2 is YSYEKL in the germline V gene. The CDR3 sequence is 18 residues long. The V and J ends lost 3 bases and 6 bases, in that order; junction bases with no gene match: 12. This CDR3 reads CASSHTGTGGPLGQPQHF. The CDR3, as DNA: TGCGCCAGCAGCCATACCGGGACAGGGGGCCCGCTGGGTCAGCCCCAGCATTTT.

The chain has TRBV25-1 and TRBJ2-1; maybe TRBD1 (5 bases). V was trimmed by 8 bases and J by 4 bases, leaving 15 bases between them. Germline V gene data show CDR1 as MGHDK and CDR2 as SYGVNS. The CDR3 covers 14 residues. DNA for the CDR3: TGTGCCAGCGGTGCGGCAGGGATATACAATGAGCAGTTCTTC. This codes for CASGAAGIYNEQFF.

The chain is built from TRBV5-1 and TRBJ2-5; 9 nucleotides agree with TRBD1. J lost 5 bases, V lost 3 bases, and 8 bases had no gene match. The CDR3 has 15 amino acids. The V gene's germline CDR1 is SGHRS and CDR2 YFSETQ. CDR3 protein: CASSSDRGGSETQYF. The DNA for the CDR3 is TGCGCCAGCAGCTCGGACAGGGGAGGTTCGGAGACCCAGTACTTC.

This chain links TRBV28 with TRBJ1-2, with D tentatively TRBD1 (5 bases). CDR1 is MDHEN, CDR2 SYDVKM, per germline. This CDR3 comprises 11 residues. Trimming left V 5 bases short and J 8 bases short, with 9 bases between. CDR3 sequence reads: CASSRGGGYTF. In nucleotides, the CDR3 is TGTGCCAGCAGTCGGGGGGGAGGCTACACCTTC.

V is TRBV14 and J is TRBJ1-2; D unresolved. The CDR3 sequence is 16 residues long. V shed 4 bases and J shed 0 bases, with 15 bases lying between them. The V gene's germline CDR1 is SGHDN and CDR2 FVKESK. The CDR3 loop reads CASSPSLRWSNYGYTF. The CDR3 bases are TGTGCCAGCAGCCCTAGTCTGCGTTGGTCTAACTATGGCTACACCTTC.

In nucleotides, the CDR3 is TGTGCCAGCAGCCAAGGGACTAGCGGGAGTCGAGAGACCCAGTACTTC. Translated, it gives CASSQGTSGSRETQYF. The chain joins TRBV14 to TRBJ2-5, with 13 nucleotides matching TRBD2. Germline CDR1 SGHDN, CDR2 FVKESK. The CDR3 extends over 16 amino acids. Trimming at V came to 1 base and at J to 4 bases, leaving 3 bases not matched to a gene.

This chain links TRBV10-3 with TRBJ2-3, with 7 bases fitting TRBD1. V shed 4 bases and J 6 bases; nucleotides not matched to a gene: 10. The CDR3 is 15 amino acids. The germline CDR1 and CDR2 sequences are ENHRY and SYGVKD. CDR3 DNA sequence: TGTGCCATCAGTGGCCTCCGACAGGGTGGGGATACGCAGTATTTT. Its translation: CAISGLRQGGDTQYF.